These 19 T cell receptor beta chains were all obtained from the same sample, sequenced in a study of blood T cell repertoires in COVID-19. Some clones are missing from TCRdb's copy, which holds only in-frame ones; the method was immunoSEQ multiplex PCR. The sample records around 160,000 clones, around nine tenths being singletons. Specimen: peripheral blood. The receptors here all came from a human donor in a cohort sampled during active COVID-19.

This clone was recorded only once. V and J are TRBV10-3 and TRBJ1-3, with 9 bases matching TRBD1. Germline assignment: CDR1 ENHRY and CDR2 SYGVKD. This CDR3 region has 14 residues. After removal of 8 bases from V and 4 bases from J, the junction contained 6 bases not matched to a gene. Here the CDR3 reads CAIASGTGGNTIYF. The CDR3 DNA reads as TGTGCCATCGCATCCGGGACAGGGGGAAACACCATATATTTT.

The chain carries TRBV24-1 and TRBJ2-3; 7 nucleotides align to TRBD1. The CDR3 has 13 residues. The V gene's germline CDR1 is KGHDR and CDR2 SFDVKD. The V segment lost 7 bases and the J segment 4 bases; nucleotides outside the gene matches: 4. DNA for the CDR3: TGTGCCACCAGGGGTACAGGGGCAGATACGCAGTATTTT. Amino acids: CATRGTGADTQYF.

The chain links TRBV19 to TRBJ1-1; D gene unclear. CDR1 is LNHDA and CDR2 is SQIVND in the germline V gene (reference sequence). The ends were cut back, 6 bases at V and 3 bases at J, with 14 bases in the middle. CDR3 length: 14 residues. This chain's CDR3 is CASRSHGEDTEAFF. The DNA of the CDR3 is TGTGCCAGTAGGTCCCACGGGGAGGACACTGAAGCTTTCTTT. The full variable domain, in which reference TRBV19 and TRBJ1-1 provide the parts outside the CDR3, is DGGITQSPKYLFRKEGQNVTLSCEQNLNHDAMYWYRQDPGQGLRLIYYSQIVNDFQKGDIAEGYSVSREKKESFPLTVTSAQKNPTAFYLCASRSHGEDTEAFFGQGTRLTVV.

This rearrangement joins TRBV5-1 to TRBJ2-7, with a tentative D call TRBD1 (6 bases). The V end lost 1 base, the J end lost 2 bases, and 7 bases lay between the germline ends. Germline CDR1 and CDR2: SGHRS and YFSETQ. The length of the CDR3 is 13 residues. CDR3 nucleotide sequence: TGCGCCAGCAGCTTGAGGGGGACCTACGAGCAGTACTTC. Its translation is CASSLRGTYEQYF.

The rearrangement uses TRBV21-1 and TRBJ1-1; the table's D gene call, TRBD1, was not cross checked with the DNA. TRBV21-1 is labeled a pseudogene. The CDR3 is made up of 16 amino acids. This CDR3 reads CASSITIRQGDTEAFF. In DNA, the CDR3 is TGTGCCAGCAGCATTACGATACGGCAGGGGGACACTGAAGCTTTCTTT.

This clone was recorded a few times. The chain has TRBV6-4 and TRBJ2-1; 7 positions match TRBD1. Looked up from germline, CDR1 is MRHNA and CDR2 is SNTAGT. V was pared by 0 bases and J by 6 bases, with 8 bases of the junction left unmatched. The CDR3 extends over 16 amino acids. The CDR3 sequence is CASSDSPTGQLNEQFF. CDR3 in DNA: TGTGCCAGCAGTGACTCCCCGACAGGGCAGCTCAATGAGCAGTTCTTC.

A few counts support this clone. The V and J genes are TRBV4-3 and TRBJ2-1; 10 nucleotides match TRBD2. Per germline, CDR1 LGHNA and CDR2 YSLEER. V dropped 0 bases and J dropped 3; count of bases not matched to a gene: 2. The CDR3 loop spans 16 amino acids. CDR3 bases: TGCGCCAGCAGCCAAGAACTAGCGGGGAACTACAATGAGCAGTTCTTC. Translated: CASSQELAGNYNEQFF.

This chain connects TRBV6-6 to TRBJ1-2; possibly TRBD1 for D (5 bases). CDR1 is MNHNY, CDR2 SVGAGI, per germline (reference sequence). V shed 4 bases and J shed 3 bases, with 9 bases lying between them. This CDR3 comprises 13 residues. CDR3 nucleotides: TGTGCCAGCAGTTTGGGGCTAGACTATGGCTACACCTTC. This translates into CASSLGLDYGYTF.

The chain joins TRBV11-2 to TRBJ2-1, with 10 bases identical to TRBD1. CDR1 and CDR2 (germline): SGHAT, FQNNGV. This CDR3 region has 16 residues. Germline trimming cut 3 bases from V and 8 bases from J; bases unmatched to any gene: 10. The CDR3 DNA sequence: TGTGCCAGCAGCTTGCATGAGGACAGGGGGGTCGATGAGCAGTTCTTC. Translating gives CASSLHEDRGVDEQFF.

In its sample, this clone was seen once. The chain joins TRBV5-1 to TRBJ2-1; unclear D gene. The CDR3 has 13 amino acids. The ends were cut back, 0 bases at V and 3 bases at J, with 4 bases in the middle. CDR1 is SGHRS and CDR2 is YFSETQ in the germline V gene. The CDR3 protein is CASSLGSYNEQFF. For the CDR3, the DNA is TGCGCCAGCAGCTTGGGCAGCTACAATGAGCAGTTCTTC.

The rearrangement joins TRBV3-1 (or the pseudogene TRBV3-2) to TRBJ1-2; no clear D. CDR3 length: 13 amino acids. Germline assignment: CDR1 LGHDT and CDR2 YNNKEL (reference sequence). The V end lost 1 base, the J end lost 8 bases, and 11 bases lay between the germline ends. CDR3 loop: CASSQVTGSGYTF. The CDR3, as DNA: TGTGCCAGCAGCCAAGTAACCGGGTCGGGCTACACCTTC.

The chain uses TRBV6-2 or TRBV6-3 and TRBJ1-5; no reliable D call. Between the trimmed V and J ends, which lost 2 bases and 0 bases, there was a span of 23 bases. Germline CDR1 and CDR2: MNHEY and SVGEGT. The CDR3 runs to 20 residues. The CDR3 region is CASSYNFQSLFHYSNQPQHF. In DNA form, the CDR3 reads TGTGCCAGCAGTTACAATTTCCAGAGTCTGTTCCACTATAGCAATCAGCCCCAGCATTTT.

V and J are TRBV18 and TRBJ1-3; D gene ambiguous. Germline CDR1 is KGHSH and CDR2 is LQKENI. The V gene lost 2 bases and the J gene lost 0 bases, with 11 bases spanning the gap. The CDR3 is 16 amino acids. The CDR3 DNA is TGTGCCAGCTCACCAATACAACCCGACTCTGGAAACACCATATATTTT. Translated: CASSPIQPDSGNTIYF.

The chain has TRBV23-1 and TRBJ2-2; tentatively, D is TRBD2 (6 bases). TRBV23-1 is reported as an ORF; its role is uncertain. The CDR3 extends over 17 amino acids. Trimming shortened V by 0 bases and J by 3 bases, and 14 bases separated the two germline ends. The CDR3 spells CASSQSNCREDTGELFF. CDR3 nucleotides: TGCGCCAGCAGTCAATCGAATTGCAGGGAGGACACCGGGGAGCTGTTTTTT.

The chain joins TRBV28 to TRBJ2-1; 9 bases align to TRBD2. The CDR3 spans 17 residues. Looked up from germline, CDR1 is MDHEN and CDR2 is SYDVKM. Trimming at V came to 6 bases and at J to 6 bases, leaving 15 bases not matched to a gene. CDR3 DNA sequence: TGTGCCAGCAGCCTCCCGGCGGGAGGGCCGAGGGGCAATGAGCAGTTCTTC. It translates to CASSLPAGGPRGNEQFF.

The CDR3 loop reads CASSRSQGGGYTDTQYF. The CDR3 DNA follows: TGTGCCAGCAGTCGCAGTCAAGGCGGGGGGTACACAGATACGCAGTATTTT. The genes are TRBV6-6 and TRBJ2-3; 8 bases are a match to TRBD2. J was trimmed by 2 bases and V by 5 bases; bases with no gene match: 12. The CDR3 contains 17 residues. Germline V lookup: CDR1 MNHNY, CDR2 SVGAGI (reference sequence).

This clone turned up a few times. The chain links TRBV5-1 to TRBJ2-6; D perhaps matches TRBD1 (6 bases). Germline assignment: CDR1 SGHRS and CDR2 YFSETQ. V lost 7 bases and J lost 0, with 17 bases in between. The CDR3 length is 17 residues. CDR3: CASWGPRRNSGANVLTF. The CDR3 DNA reads TGCGCCAGCTGGGGGCCGAGACGGAACTCTGGGGCCAACGTCCTGACTTTC.

This rearrangement joins TRBV6-1 to TRBJ2-3; 11 nucleotides match TRBD1. Trimming cost V 3 bases and J 3 bases; bases outside gene matches: 5. CDR1 is MNHNS, CDR2 SASEGT, per germline. This CDR3 has 16 residues. CDR3 sequence: CASSERTGGMTDTQYF. The DNA of the CDR3 is TGTGCCAGCAGTGAGAGGACAGGGGGCATGACAGATACGCAGTATTTT.

This clone was seen a single time. The chain joins TRBV2 to TRBJ2-5, with D unclear. V lost 10 bases to trimming and J lost 4 bases, with 19 bases between them. Germline V gene lookup returns CDR1 SNHLY and CDR2 FYNNEI. The CDR3 is made up of 14 amino acids. The CDR3 DNA reads as TGTGCCACCAGCCCAGGATCCACGGTAGAGACCCAGTACTTC. Its protein is CATSPGSTVETQYF. The whole variable domain, remainder taken from reference TRBV2 and TRBJ2-5, is EPEVTQTPSHQVTQMGQEVILRCVPISNHLYFYWYRQILGQKVEFLVSFYNNEISEKSEIFDDQFSVERPDGSNFTLKIRSTKLEDSAMYFCATSPGSTVETQYFGPGTRLLVL.